This T cell receptor (beta chain) was sequenced during a study of T-cell memory formation after mild COVID-19. Study-wide points: There was a balanced CD4/CD8 profile in clones contracting day 15 to 85, and later expanders leaned CD4+.

As concerns this clonotype: Antigen: not known.

MiXCR was run by TCRdb on the 5' RACE reads, yielding one entry per CDR3 protein. The profile covers 350,000 or so distinct CDR3 sequences, with 20% to 25% appearing a single time and about 21% taken by the ten largest. Between the trimmed V and J ends, which lost 0 bases and 6 bases, there was a span of 15 bases. The CDR3 covers 15 residues. Germline V gene sequence: CDR1 DFQATT, CDR2 SNEGSKA (reference sequence). The chain carries TRBV20-1 and TRBJ1-3; D not resolved. The sequenced sample consisted of PBMCs or a T cell subset sorted from them (not recorded which). The receptor's source is a man aged 18 to 29 who had mild COVID-19 (a few samples of this study predate the infection). Cell type and time point are not known. The CDR3 DNA follows: TGCAGTGCTAGAGATCTCGAAACATCTTTAAACACCATATATTTT. It is translated as CSARDLETSLNTIYF.